Following are 7 T cell receptor beta chains from one sample sequenced in a study of cytomegalovirus exposure and HLA in healthy donors. PCR involved 60 Vbeta and 13 Jbeta primers. Sequencing was performed with immunoSEQ multiplex PCR; in TCRdb, only in-frame clones are kept and a portion is missing. Of 150,000 to 200,000 clones listed, 85% to 90% are singletons. The sample taken for sequencing was PBMCs. These TCRs come from a woman under 30 in good health and CMV-seronegative.

The rearrangement uses TRBV4-1 and TRBJ2-7, with 7 bases identical to TRBD2. The CDR3 covers 20 residues. Germline lookup yields CDR1 MGHRA and CDR2 YSYEKL. Germline trimming cut 0 bases from V and 2 bases from J; bases unmatched to any gene: 19. CDR3 in amino acids: CASSQDSGRTRGGYTYEQYF. CDR3 coding DNA: TGCGCCAGCAGCCAAGATTCAGGGCGGACTAGGGGCGGGTATACCTACGAGCAGTACTTC.

The rearrangement joins TRBV2 to TRBJ2-7, with D perhaps matching TRBD1 (6 bases). Germline V CDR1 and CDR2: SNHLY, FYNNEI. Trimming removed 5 bases from V and 2 bases from J, with 13 bases in between. The length of the CDR3 is 14 residues. The CDR3 reads CASSLPDSTYEQYF. The CDR3 coding sequence is TGTGCCAGCAGTTTACCGGACAGTACCTACGAGCAGTACTTC.

The DNA of the CDR3 is TGCAGCGTAGCCGGGACAGGGTCAGCTAGCACAGATACGCAGTATTTT. Residues: CSVAGTGSASTDTQYF. The chain carries TRBV29-1 and TRBJ2-3; 9 bases are a match to TRBD1. Germline V gene data show CDR1 as SQVTM and CDR2 as ANQGSEA. The CDR3 totals 16 residues. The trim removed 6 bases at V and 0 bases at J, leaving 10 bases unmatched.

V is TRBV4-3 and J is TRBJ2-1; tentatively, D is TRBD1 (6 bases). This CDR3 is 15 amino acids long. V was pared by 0 bases and J by 12 bases, with 18 bases between. CDR1 is LGHNA, CDR2 YSLEER, per germline. CDR3 coding DNA: TGCGCCAGCAGCCAAGAAGTTAGGGGGAAAGTATTGCAGTTCTTC. Residues: CASSQEVRGKVLQFF.

The rearrangement uses TRBV5-6 and TRBJ2-7; maybe TRBD2 (6 bases). CDR1 and CDR2 (germline): SGHDT, YYEEEE. The V end lost 5 bases, the J end lost 4 bases, and 25 bases lay between the germline ends. The CDR3 extends over 17 amino acids. CDR3 DNA sequence: TGTGCCAGCAGTGAACGACGGAGCGGGCTTCCCAAGTACGAGCAGTACTTC. Amino acids: CASSERRSGLPKYEQYF.

This clone has a single count. The chain recombines TRBV5-1 with TRBJ1-2; D remains unclear. The CDR3 is 16 amino acids. CDR1 and CDR2 (germline): SGHRS, YFSETQ. The germline V and J ends were trimmed by 1 base and 0 bases, with 13 bases remaining between them. CDR3 sequence reads: CASSLRGIDTNYGYTF. The CDR3 DNA reads TGCGCCAGCAGCTTGCGGGGAATCGATACTAACTATGGCTACACCTTC.

V is TRBV4-1 and J is TRBJ2-7, with a tentative D call TRBD2 (7 bases). The germline CDR1 and CDR2 sequences are MGHRA and YSYEKL. Trimming stripped 3 bases from V and 2 bases from J, with 17 bases between. The CDR3 spans 16 residues. The CDR3 nucleotides are TGCGCCAGCAGCCATGTACAGGGCCTAGCGGCCTACGAGCAGTACTTC. The encoded protein is CASSHVQGLAAYEQYF.